Listed below are T cell receptor beta chains from one sample, sequenced in a study of cytomegalovirus exposure and HLA in healthy donors. Data came from immunoSEQ multiplex PCR; TCRdb stores just in-frame clones and leaves some out. The sample holds about 190,000 clones, around 80% seen once. Sequencing was carried out using PBMCs. The receptors here all came from a male donor in good health and CMV-seronegative. CDR3s include the opening cysteine and the closing phenylalanine or tryptophan. D genes are given only for firm matches. Clone size, where shown, is once, few, many, or a class for clones that have expanded.

. TRBJ1-2 TRBD1 TRBV5-1 CASSLQGAGNYGYTF TGCGCCAGCAGCTTACAGGGGGCGGGTAACTATGGCTACACCTTC
. TRBJ2-5 . TRBV19 CASSPFARQSQETQYF TGTGCCAGTAGTCCATTTGCGCGTCAATCACAAGAGACCCAGTACTTC
. TRBJ2-2 . TRBV19 CASSRGGARTGELFF TGTGCCAGTAGCCGAGGGGGGGCGAGGACCGGGGAGCTGTTTTTT
. TRBJ2-2 TRBD1 TRBV4-3 CASSPRQGVATGELFF TGCGCCAGCAGCCCCAGACAGGGAGTGGCCACCGGGGAGCTGTTTTTT
. TRBJ2-3 . TRBV29-1 CSVEFGVSTDTQYF TGCAGCGTTGAGTTTGGAGTTAGCACAGATACGCAGTATTTT
. TRBJ2-2 . TRBV7-9 CASSQVAEGPQRELFF TGTGCCAGCAGCCAAGTAGCGGAGGGGCCACAGCGGGAGCTGTTTTTT
. TRBJ2-6 TRBD2 TRBV28 CASSPPGGSGANVLTF TGTGCCAGCAGTCCCCCGGGAGGCTCAGGGGCCAACGTCCTGACTTTC
. TRBJ2-7 TRBD1 TRBV19 CASSIDTGGTSSYEQYF TGTGCCAGTAGTATCGATACAGGGGGCACGAGCTCCTACGAGCAGTACTTC
. TRBJ2-5 TRBD1 TRBV5-1 CASSLRQGALETQYF TGCGCCAGCAGCTTGCGACAGGGGGCTTTAGAGACCCAGTACTTC
. TRBJ2-4 TRBD1 TRBV6-1 CASSEFVGQGAQNIQYF TGTGCCAGCAGTGAATTTGTCGGACAGGGGGCCCAAAACATTCAGTACTTC
. TRBJ2-5 TRBD1 TRBV4-2 CASSPRTGAGETQYF TGTGCCAGCAGCCCACGGACAGGGGCGGGAGAGACCCAGTACTTC
. TRBJ2-5 TRBD2 TRBV10-3 CAISSGLAGGETQYF TGTGCCATCAGTTCGGGACTAGCGGGAGGAGAGACCCAGTACTTC
. TRBJ2-2 TRBD2 TRBV10-3 CAITMGGIAGTNTGELFF TGTGCCATCACCATGGGGGGAATAGCGGGGACGAACACCGGGGAGCTGTTTTTT
. TRBJ2-3 . TRBV18 CASSHSGRTDTQYF TGTGCCAGCTCACATAGCGGCCGCACAGATACGCAGTATTTT
. TRBJ1-1 . TRBV30 CACLDRRGTEAFF TGTGCCTGCCTGGACCGGCGGGGGACTGAAGCTTTCTTT
once TRBJ1-6 . TRBV14 CASSHRVYSPLHF TGTGCCAGCAGCCACAGGGTTTATTCACCCCTCCACTTT
. TRBJ1-2 TRBD1 TRBV6-1 CASSEATGNYGYTF TGTGCCAGCAGTGAAGCGACAGGGAACTATGGCTACACCTTC
. TRBJ1-2 . TRBV6-6 CASSYSDRINYGYTF TGTGCCAGCAGTTACTCTGACAGGATTAACTATGGCTACACCTTC
. TRBJ2-7 TRBD1 TRBV6-4 CASRPRDSYEQYF TGTGCCAGCAGACCTCGGGACAGCTACGAGCAGTACTTC
few TRBJ1-4 TRBD1 TRBV4-1 CASSQGQGGYGEKLFF TGCGCCAGCAGCCAAGGCCAGGGGGGCTACGGTGAAAAACTGTTTTTT
. TRBJ1-4 TRBD1 TRBV7-2 CASSQDIGTGDEKLFF TGTGCCAGCAGCCAAGATATAGGGACAGGGGATGAAAAACTGTTTTTT
. TRBJ2-5 . TRBV7-2 CASSYSAGTNQETQYF TGTGCCAGCAGCTATTCGGCCGGGACAAACCAAGAGACCCAGTACTTC
. TRBJ1-2 . TRBV29-1 CSCSGSKYGYTF TGCAGCTGTTCAGGCTCTAAGTATGGCTACACCTTC
few TRBJ2-2 . TRBV4-1 CASLGGNTGELFF TGCGCCAGCTTGGGGGGGAACACCGGGGAGCTGTTTTTT
once TRBJ2-5 . TRBV29-1 CSGKTGYQETQYF TGCAGCGGGAAAACAGGGTACCAAGAGACCCAGTACTTC
. TRBJ2-1 TRBD2 TRBV5-1 CASSSAGVRNEQFF TGCGCCAGCAGCTCTGCGGGAGTAAGGAATGAGCAGTTCTTC
once TRBJ1-2 . TRBV29-1 CSVAGRDLYGYTF TGCAGCGTTGCCGGTAGGGACTTGTATGGCTACACCTTC
. TRBJ2-7 . TRBV15 CATSRGGGQASTKQYF TGTGCCACCAGCAGGGGAGGGGGACAAGCCTCTACGAAGCAGTACTTC
. TRBJ2-3 . TRBV29-1 CSVVWQGDTQYF TGCAGCGTTGTTTGGCAGGGAGATACGCAGTATTTT
. TRBJ2-1 TRBD1 TRBV4-2 CASSLTRQGVNEQFF TGTGCCAGCAGCCTCACAAGACAGGGGGTAAATGAGCAGTTCTTC
. TRBJ1-6 . TRBV19 CASRENRVTARYNSPLHF TGTGCCAGTAGGGAAAACAGGGTTACTGCGAGATATAATTCACCCCTCCACTTT
few TRBJ2-1 TRBD2 TRBV30 CAWMRRTSEGYEQFF TGTGCCTGGATGAGGAGGACTAGCGAAGGGTATGAGCAGTTCTTC
. TRBJ2-5 TRBD2 TRBV5-1 CASSLNRGGEQETQYF TGCGCCAGCAGCTTGAACCGCGGGGGGGAACAAGAGACCCAGTACTTC
. TRBJ2-7 TRBD1 TRBV18 CASSLKTGTQTFFYEQYF TGTGCCAGCTCACTAAAGACAGGGACCCAAACGTTCTTCTACGAGCAGTACTTC
. TRBJ1-3 . TRBV10-3 CAISPGAPGNTIYF TGTGCCATCAGCCCAGGGGCCCCTGGAAACACCATATATTTT
. TRBJ2-7 . TRBV19 CASSMAGVNEQYF TGTGCCAGTAGTATGGCAGGGGTCAACGAGCAGTACTTC
. TRBJ1-1 . TRBV27 CASSLGTGTNAEAFF TGTGCCAGCAGTTTAGGTACAGGGACAAATGCTGAAGCTTTCTTT
. TRBJ2-1 TRBD2 TRBV4-3 CASSQDVLAGGSNEQFF TGCGCCAGCAGCCAAGATGTACTAGCGGGAGGCTCCAATGAGCAGTTCTTC
few TRBJ2-7 TRBD1 TRBV6-6 CASSQDRAYEQYF TGTGCCAGCAGCCAAGACAGGGCCTACGAGCAGTACTTC
. TRBJ2-1 . TRBV29-1 CSVAASSANEQFF TGCAGCGTTGCGGCTAGTAGCGCCAATGAGCAGTTCTTC
. TRBJ2-1 . TRBV5-1 CASSLYQGGLNEQFF TGCGCCAGCAGCTTGTACCAGGGGGGTCTCAATGAGCAGTTCTTC
. TRBJ2-7 TRBD2 TRBV4-2 CASSQDIAGGTYEQYF TGTGCCAGCAGCCAAGATATAGCGGGGGGGACATACGAGCAGTACTTC
. TRBJ2-7 . TRBV6-5 CASSKDRTTYEQYF TGTGCCAGCAGTAAAGACAGGACGACCTACGAGCAGTACTTC
. TRBJ2-7 . TRBV2 CASSDRQRDFLEQYF TGTGCCAGCAGTGATAGGCAGCGCGACTTCCTCGAGCAGTACTTC
. TRBJ2-1 TRBD2 TRBV2 CASSGLAGVGEQFF TGTGCCAGCAGTGGACTAGCGGGAGTTGGTGAGCAGTTCTTC